This T cell receptor beta chain emerged from a study of OX40 agonist ivuxolimab in advanced cancers. Study background: Three individuals attained partial responses, comprising one hepatocellular carcinoma case and two cutaneous melanoma cases.

CDR1 is LNHNV, CDR2 YYDKDF, per germline (reference sequence). The CDR3 is 13 residues long. V lost 5 bases and J 5 bases, leaving 13 bases between the germline ends. Data came from immunoSEQ multiplex PCR; TCRdb stores just in-frame clones and leaves some out. The table includes roughly 80,000 clones, around 80% detected once. J is TRBJ2-7 and V is TRBV15; either TRBD1 or TRBD2 may fit D (6 bases each). This sequence was found in an adult with an advanced solid tumor such as melanoma, head and neck, liver or kidney cancer. The source was CD4+ or CD8+ T cells sorted from blood, collected in a trial of the OX40 agonist ivuxolimab. CDR3 sequence (DNA): TGTGCCACCAGCCTCGGGGGCGGGGACGAGCAGTACGTC. Translation gives CATSLGGGDEQYV.